The 29 T cell receptor beta chains given below trace back to one sample, sequenced in a study of CD8+ T cells in alopecia areata. Sample treatment: oral pan-JAK inhibitor, 5-10 mg twice daily. RNA was extracted and reverse transcribed into cDNA as the sequencing template. The assay was immunoSEQ multiplex PCR, and TCRdb's table has in-frame clones only and misses some. The table shows about 200,000 clones, with 58% occurring only once. Sequencing used CD4+ T cells sorted from blood, obtained at week 24, from a patient treated with tofacitinib. The receptors derive from a human donor with alopecia areata.

The chain joins TRBV6-6 to TRBJ1-1; 7 nucleotides align to TRBD1. Germline V gives CDR1 MNHNY, CDR2 SVGAGI (reference sequence). The V gene end was trimmed by 4 bases and the J gene end by 5 bases; junction bases not matched to a gene: 7. This CDR3 is 14 amino acids long. The CDR3 sequence is CASSSQGRRTEAFF. The CDR3 DNA reads TGTGCCAGCAGTTCACAGGGGCGCAGGACTGAAGCTTTCTTT.

CDR3 coding DNA: TGTGCCAGCAGTTCTTGGGTTGGGGAGACCCAGTACTTC. The encoded protein is CASSSWVGETQYF. The gene calls are TRBV6-1 and TRBJ2-5; D is undetermined. Germline V gives CDR1 MNHNS, CDR2 SASEGT. Between the trimmed V and J ends, which lost 5 bases and 5 bases, there was a span of 12 bases. There are 13 residues in the CDR3.

This chain joins TRBV18 and TRBJ1-2; TRBD1 agrees at 7 bases. The germline gives CDR1 KGHSH, CDR2 LQKENI. The V gene end was trimmed by 4 bases and the J gene end by 6 bases; junction bases not matched to a gene: 20. The CDR3 loop spans 18 amino acids. In nucleotides, the CDR3 is TGTGCCAGCTCACTTCGGCCGGGACAGCGCGCTCTCGAGGATGGCTACACCTTC. Protein sequence: CASSLRPGQRALEDGYTF.

The gene calls are TRBV5-1 and TRBJ2-1; 7 bases are shared with TRBD2. J lost 0 bases, V lost 1 base, and 4 bases had no gene match. Germline CDR1 SGHRS, CDR2 YFSETQ. The CDR3 covers 16 residues. The CDR3 protein is CASSLIGGGSYNEQFF. Here the CDR3 DNA reads TGCGCCAGCAGCTTGATCGGCGGGGGCTCCTACAATGAGCAGTTCTTC.

The CDR3 loop reads CASSLNVGSSYNEQFF. As DNA, the CDR3 is TGCGCCAGCAGCTTGAATGTGGGGAGCTCCTACAATGAGCAGTTCTTC. The chain couples TRBV5-1 to TRBJ2-1, with TRBD2 as a possible D gene (5 bases). The germline gives CDR1 SGHRS, CDR2 YFSETQ. The CDR3 extends over 16 amino acids. The germline V and J ends were trimmed by 1 base and 0 bases, with 11 bases remaining between them.

The chain carries TRBV9 and TRBJ2-7; D may be TRBD1 (5 bases). V was shortened by 0 bases and J by 3 bases, with 13 bases between the two germline ends. The germline V gene encodes CDR1 SGDLS and CDR2 YYNGEE. The CDR3 spans 15 residues. The CDR3: CASSVGPRAGYEQYF. For the CDR3, the DNA is TGTGCCAGCAGCGTAGGCCCCAGGGCTGGCTACGAGCAGTACTTC.

This clone was recorded only once. The chain links TRBV4-3 to TRBJ1-3, with 7 nucleotides matching TRBD1. This CDR3 region has 16 residues. J lost 1 base, V lost 1 base, and 4 bases had no gene match. Germline CDR1 is LGHNA and CDR2 is YSLEER. In nucleotides, the CDR3 is TGCGCCAGCAGCCAAGCTTCAGGGGGTTCTGGAAACACCATATATTTT. This translates into CASSQASGGSGNTIYF.

The chain is built from TRBV30 and TRBJ1-2; D not certain. Germline V gene data show CDR1 as GTSNPN and CDR2 as SVGIG (reference sequence). The CDR3 runs to 13 residues. V lost 0 bases to trimming and J lost 7 bases, with 12 bases between them. CDR3 nucleotides: TGTGCCTGGAGTGTACAGCTTGTTTTTGGCTACACCTTC. Translation: CAWSVQLVFGYTF.

The genes are TRBV6-5 and TRBJ2-6; 7 nucleotides agree with TRBD1. The CDR3 sequence is 15 residues long. Trimming took 5 bases from V and 2 from J; bases not matched to a gene: 3. In germline, CDR1 is MNHEY, CDR2 SVGAGI. The chain's CDR3 is CASSAQGAGANVLTF. As DNA, the CDR3 is TGTGCCAGCAGTGCCCAGGGGGCTGGGGCCAACGTCCTGACTTTC.

This clone has just a few counts. The gene calls are TRBV7-9 and TRBJ1-1; TRBD1 aligns across 7 bases. This CDR3 has 12 amino acids. From germline, CDR1 is SEHNR and CDR2 FQNEAQ (reference sequence). V shed 5 bases and J 10 bases; nucleotides not matched to a gene: 7. The CDR3: CASSRGDSRAFF. In DNA form, the CDR3 reads TGTGCCAGCAGCCGAGGGGACAGCCGAGCTTTCTTT. Combining the CDR3 with reference TRBV7-9 and TRBJ1-1 gives the whole variable domain DTGVSQNPRHKITKRGQNVTFRCDPISEHNRLYWYRQTLGQGPEFLTYFQNEAQLEKSRLLSDRFSAERPKGSFSTLEIQRTEQGDSAMYLCASSRGDSRAFFGQGTRLTVV.

The rearrangement links TRBV20-1 to TRBJ1-2, with TRBD1 matching over 10 bases. This CDR3 contains 11 residues. The germline CDR1 and CDR2 sequences are DFQATT and SNEGSKA (reference sequence). This CDR3 reads CRADRGRGYTF. CDR3 nucleotide sequence: TGCAGGGCTGACAGGGGGCGAGGCTACACCTTC.

The CDR3 bases are TGTGCCAGCAGCTTAGGTCGGACAGCCCTGAGCACCGGGGAGCTGTTTTTT. It is translated as CASSLGRTALSTGELFF. The chain employs TRBV7-6 and TRBJ2-2; maybe TRBD1 (6 bases). Deletions cut 1 base from V and 4 bases from J, with 16 bases between. The germline CDR1 and CDR2 sequences are SGHVS and FNYEAQ. This CDR3 contains 17 residues.

This chain connects TRBV30 to TRBJ2-1, with 9 bases fitting TRBD2. The CDR3 totals 14 residues. In germline, CDR1 is GTSNPN, CDR2 SVGIG (reference sequence). The V segment lost 5 bases and the J segment 6 bases; nucleotides outside the gene matches: 8. This chain's CDR3 is CAWDPGLASNEQFF. In DNA form, the CDR3 reads TGTGCCTGGGATCCGGGACTAGCATCCAATGAGCAGTTCTTC.

The chain is built from TRBV29-1 and TRBJ1-2; 8 bases agree with TRBD1. V was pared by 7 bases and J by 8 bases, with 9 bases of the junction left unmatched. The germline V gene encodes CDR1 SQVTM and CDR2 ANQGSEA. This CDR3 has 12 residues. CDR3 protein: CSDMTGDEGYTF. The CDR3 DNA reads as TGCAGCGACATGACAGGGGATGAAGGCTACACCTTC.

The sample holds a few counts of this clone. The chain links TRBV10-3 to TRBJ1-1; no definite D call. Per germline, CDR1 ENHRY and CDR2 SYGVKD. V was cut by 0 bases and J by 1 base, with 3 bases left in between. The CDR3 sequence is 13 residues long. The DNA of the CDR3 is TGTGCCATCAGTGAGTCGGCGAACACTGAAGCTTTCTTT. Its translation: CAISESANTEAFF.

This chain joins TRBV4-3 and TRBJ2-3, with a possible D match to TRBD1 (8 bases). The length of the CDR3 is 13 residues. The germline V gene has CDR1 LGHNA and CDR2 YSLEER. Trimming shortened V by 5 bases and J by 6 bases, and 12 bases separated the two germline ends. CDR3 nucleotides: TGCGCCAGCAGCGTACAGGGGGGGGATACGCAGTATTTT. This gives the protein CASSVQGGDTQYF.

The chain has TRBV10-3 and TRBJ2-3, with 7 bases aligning to TRBD2. The CDR3 runs 12 residues. Germline V gene data show CDR1 as ENHRY and CDR2 as SYGVKD. With V trimmed by 8 bases and J by 4 bases, 3 bases remained unmatched. CDR3 residues: CAIAGVADTQYF. DNA for the CDR3: TGTGCCATCGCGGGAGTTGCAGATACGCAGTATTTT.

The CDR3 DNA is TGTGCCAGCAGCTTGGTCCACGAGCAGTACTTC. Protein sequence: CASSLVHEQYF. This chain connects TRBV2 to TRBJ2-7, with unresolved D. Trimming took off 6 bases at V and 5 bases at J, with 8 bases between the two ends. The CDR3 length is 11 residues. CDR1 and CDR2 (germline): SNHLY, FYNNEI.

This chain uses TRBV7-2 with TRBJ1-2, with D tentatively TRBD1 (5 bases). V was trimmed by 4 bases and J by 4 bases, leaving 16 bases between them. Germline V lookup: CDR1 SGHTA, CDR2 FQGNSA. The CDR3 runs to 15 residues. This CDR3 reads CASSSRQYLAYGYTF. The CDR3 bases are TGTGCCAGCAGCTCCCGACAGTACTTAGCCTATGGCTACACCTTC.

The V and J genes are TRBV5-1 and TRBJ2-7; either TRBD1 or TRBD2 may supply D (5 bases each). Trimming took off 1 base at V and 5 bases at J, with 10 bases between the two ends. The germline gives CDR1 SGHRS, CDR2 YFSETQ. The CDR3 contains 13 residues. Here the CDR3 DNA reads TGCGCCAGCAGCTTGAAGTGGGGGAACGAGCAGTACTTC. Amino acids: CASSLKWGNEQYF.

This chain links TRBV29-1 with TRBJ2-3; TRBD1 is a possible D gene (6 bases). This CDR3 spans 12 amino acids. The V end was cut by 7 bases, the J end by 0 bases, with 8 bases between. Per the germline V gene, CDR1 is SQVTM and CDR2 is ANQGSEA. The DNA of the CDR3 is TGCAGCGGCGACAGGAGCACAGATACGCAGTATTTT. Protein: CSGDRSTDTQYF.

V and J are TRBV27 and TRBJ2-2; D gene uncertain. There are 13 residues in the CDR3. Germline assignment: CDR1 MNHEY and CDR2 SMNVEV (reference sequence). Trimming left V 5 bases short and J 4 bases short, with 8 bases between. As DNA, the CDR3 is TGTGCCAGCAGTCGAATGCGCACCGGGGAGCTGTTTTTT. Its protein is CASSRMRTGELFF.

V gene TRBV29-1 combines with J gene TRBJ2-5; 12 bases are a match to TRBD1. CDR3 length: 19 amino acids. The trim removed 3 bases at V and 5 bases at J, leaving 19 bases unmatched. CDR1 is SQVTM and CDR2 is ANQGSEA in the germline V gene. Here the CDR3 reads CSVESASPSGTGGLETQYF. The CDR3 DNA is TGCAGCGTTGAGTCTGCGTCCCCGTCCGGGACAGGGGGCCTGGAGACCCAGTACTTC.

This rearrangement joins TRBV5-1 to TRBJ2-5; D unclear. The V end was cut by 0 bases, the J end by 5 bases, with 11 bases between. The CDR3 loop spans 14 amino acids. Germline V gene sequence: CDR1 SGHRS, CDR2 YFSETQ. The CDR3 DNA sequence: TGCGCCAGCAGCTTGGATCCCGGTGGGGAGACCCAGTACTTC. Protein: CASSLDPGGETQYF.

The chain employs TRBV6-5 and TRBJ2-7, with a weak D call TRBD1 (5 bases). The CDR3 is 13 residues long. The V gene's germline CDR1 is MNHEY and CDR2 SVGAGI. Trimming removed 4 bases from V and 1 base from J, with 8 bases in between. The CDR3 DNA follows: TGTGCCAGCAGTTTTGACAGATCCTACGAGCAGTACTTC. Translating gives CASSFDRSYEQYF.

The chain recombines TRBV7-9 with TRBJ2-2; TRBD1 might be the D (6 bases). CDR1 and CDR2 (germline): SEHNR, FQNEAQ (reference sequence). There are 14 residues in the CDR3. V was clipped by 2 bases and J by 7 bases, with 11 bases between them. The CDR3: CASSLTGTNGELFF. In DNA form, the CDR3 reads TGTGCCAGCAGCTTAACAGGGACAAACGGGGAGCTGTTTTTT.

This clone was recorded only once. The chain carries TRBV28 and TRBJ2-3; 8 bases align to TRBD2. From germline, CDR1 is MDHEN and CDR2 SYDVKM. This CDR3 comprises 15 residues. V dropped 2 bases and J dropped 2; count of bases not matched to a gene: 3. The CDR3 here is CASSLAGGLTDTQYF. The CDR3 DNA reads TGTGCCAGCAGTTTAGCGGGAGGACTCACAGATACGCAGTATTTT.

On this clone itself: Sequence at one end of the junction differs from germline and may be a read error. The J gene is TRBJ2-1, the V gene TRBV20-1, with TRBD2 matching 7 bases. The germline V gene has CDR1 DFQATT and CDR2 SNEGSKA (reference sequence). The CDR3 contains 10 residues. The CDR3, as DNA: TGCAGTGCTAGAGTTCCGGGAGGTGTCTTC. The encoded protein is CSARVPGGVF.

This clone turned up a few times. The chain is built from TRBV7-3 and TRBJ2-1; weak D call: TRBD2 (5 bases). CDR1 SGHTA and CDR2 FQGTGA come from the germline V gene. Trimming cost V 3 bases and J 4 bases, with 10 bases left between them. The CDR3 spans 14 residues. In DNA, the CDR3 is TGTGCCAGCAGCTTCTTCGGGGATTACAATGAGCAGTTCTTC. Amino acid sequence: CASSFFGDYNEQFF.